The rows below give T cell receptor beta chains drawn from one sample of a study of blood T cells in healthy people across ages. One entry per CDR3 protein, called by TCRdb with MiXCR from the 5' RACE reads. Altogether about 1.6 million distinct CDR3 sequences are present, about 35% being singletons, with the ten largest covering about 11%. The specimen was blood. The receptors stem from a woman in her 30s in good health. The conserved cysteine and the conserved F or W are not part of the CDR3 here. A D gene is named only where the DNA matches it firmly.

CDR3aa	v_gene	d_gene	j_gene
ASSLLSGTVELF	TRBV12-3/TRBV12-4	.	TRBJ2-2
ASSKRDRINIQY	TRBV21-1	.	TRBJ2-4
ASSESQGRSTIRLAKNIQY	TRBV2	.	TRBJ2-4
ASSGPKDRGPYNEQF	TRBV2	TRBD1	TRBJ2-1
ASSPTTGNAYEQY	TRBV27	TRBD1	TRBJ2-7
ASSQLELSTDTQY	TRBV3-1	.	TRBJ2-3
ASSDPGANEKRF	TRBV6-5	.	TRBJ1-4
AWSRDREKLF	TRBV30	.	TRBJ1-4
ASSTPKPDTQY	TRBV6-1	.	TRBJ2-3
ASSERDSLSY	TRBV6-1	.	TRBJ2-7
ASSEGAYSPNEQF	TRBV6-1	.	TRBJ2-1
ASSQVRGLASGELF	TRBV4-1	TRBD2	TRBJ2-2
ASSDSGINQPQH	TRBV6-1	.	TRBJ1-5
ASSPKGGDGETQY	TRBV18	.	TRBJ2-5
ASSTSGTGANVLT	TRBV7-9	.	TRBJ2-6
ASSLLSGAGADAQY	TRBV12-3/TRBV12-4	.	TRBJ2-3
SASPPTSLEETQY	TRBV20-1	.	TRBJ2-5
ASSSHTRAGGNNEQF	TRBV12-3/TRBV12-4	TRBD2	TRBJ2-1
AISNTGATEAF	TRBV10-3	TRBD1	TRBJ1-1
ATSRARGATEAF	TRBV15	.	TRBJ1-1
SASGGPNTDTQY	TRBV29-1	TRBD2	TRBJ2-3
ASSPRAGGNRETQY	TRBV4-1	TRBD2	TRBJ2-5
SATYMTSGGAETQY	TRBV20-1	TRBD2	.
AWKLVWRVDEQF	TRBV30	.	TRBJ2-1
ASSQVNRAGAF	TRBV4-1	.	TRBJ1-1
ASSIIAGIAYEQY	TRBV7-2	TRBD2	TRBJ2-7
AWGRENAEQY	TRBV7-9	.	TRBJ2-7
ATTTSEGAAEQF	TRBV28	.	TRBJ2-1
SARRKIWTGGNQPQH	TRBV20-1	TRBD1	TRBJ1-5
SARDRGGAEQF	TRBV20-1	.	TRBJ2-1
ASSLDGGRAEAF	TRBV7-3	.	TRBJ1-1
ASSQESRDRGRREQY	TRBV4-1	TRBD1	TRBJ2-7
ASSWRGITLVQETQY	TRBV5-1	.	TRBJ2-5
ASCRDLGTADGQF	TRBV7-2	TRBD1	TRBJ2-1
ASSVGDRGGNQPQH	TRBV9	TRBD1	TRBJ1-5
ASSFKGAYNSPLH	TRBV27	.	TRBJ1-6
ASSLNGFGGPKETQY	TRBV7-3	.	TRBJ2-5
ASSLSIRQGSSKTQY	TRBV28	TRBD1	TRBJ2-5